This T cell receptor (beta chain) was documented in a study of blood T cell repertoires in COVID-19. Overall study: Both acute and convalescent COVID-19 samples were obtained from the United States, Italy and Spain.

All recovered Cohort 3 donors got two negative PCRs, got clearance, or saw symptom resolution. Only in-frame clones appear in the TCRdb table, and some are missing; sequencing was by immunoSEQ multiplex PCR. The sample includes 150,000 or so clones, around 80% of them seen just once. V was shortened by 8 bases and J by 4 bases, with 16 bases between the two germline ends. The CDR3 length is 14 residues. Germline V gene data show CDR1 as SNHLY and CDR2 as FYNNEI. This receptor was obtained from a man between 50 and 59 years old who had recovered from COVID-19. Source material: PBMCs or T cells enriched from blood (not recorded which). The chain employs TRBV2 and TRBJ2-3, with D possibly being TRBD2 (6 bases). The CDR3 region has the DNA TGTGCCAGCGGTCGGGGGAGTTTCGCAGATACGCAGTATTTT. Its translation: CASGRGSFADTQYF.